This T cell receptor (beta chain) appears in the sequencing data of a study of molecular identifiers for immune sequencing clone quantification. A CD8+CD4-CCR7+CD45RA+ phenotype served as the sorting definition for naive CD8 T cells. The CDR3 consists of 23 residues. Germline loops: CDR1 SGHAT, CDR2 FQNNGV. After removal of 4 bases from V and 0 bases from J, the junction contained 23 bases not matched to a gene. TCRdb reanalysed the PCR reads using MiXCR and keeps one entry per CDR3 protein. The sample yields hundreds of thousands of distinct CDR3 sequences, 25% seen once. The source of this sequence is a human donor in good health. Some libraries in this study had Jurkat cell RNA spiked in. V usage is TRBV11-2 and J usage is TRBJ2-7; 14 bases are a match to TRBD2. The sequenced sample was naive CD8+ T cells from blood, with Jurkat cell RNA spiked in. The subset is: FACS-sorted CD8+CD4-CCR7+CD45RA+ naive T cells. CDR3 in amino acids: CASSSQTGLAGGPLARSSYEQYF. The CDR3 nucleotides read TGTGCCAGCAGCTCCCAAACAGGACTAGCGGGAGGCCCGCTGGCCCGTAGCTCCTACGAGCAGTACTTC.